This T cell receptor (beta chain) was captured by sequencing in a study of blood T cells in healthy people across ages. This clonotype appeared many times. The second PCR ran roughly 7 to 11 cycles with a sample-barcoded 5' primer and J-beta primers. One entry per CDR3 protein results from TCRdb running MiXCR on the 5' RACE reads. Of 850,000 or so distinct CDR3 sequences listed, less than 35% were seen once; the top ten hold around a sixth. The CDR3 runs 16 residues. CDR1 and CDR2 (germline): DFQATT, SNEGSKA (reference sequence). The ends were cut back, 4 bases at V and 3 bases at J, with 20 bases in the middle.

The source of this sequence is a woman older than 75 in good health. The sample taken for sequencing was blood. The J gene is TRBJ2-3, the V gene TRBV20-1, with D possibly TRBD2 on 6 matching bases. For the CDR3, the DNA is TGCAGTGCTATGGTCAAGAGGAGGGAGAGGACAGATACGCAGTATTTT. Protein: CSAMVKRRERTDTQYF.